This T cell receptor beta chain originates from a study of blood T cell repertoires in COVID-19. As for the study in general: Samples of COVID-19 (acute and convalescent) were obtained from the United States, Italy and Spain.

Assay: immunoSEQ multiplex PCR; the TCRdb copy retains only in-frame clones and omits some. The repertoire holds fewer than 100,000 clones, with around 90% as singletons. The CDR3 has 13 residues. V shed 10 bases and J shed 1 base, with 13 bases lying between them. This chain joins TRBV12-3 or TRBV12-4 and TRBJ1-1, with no clear D. Sequencing used peripheral blood. The TCR sequence derives from a woman over 75 with acute or convalescent COVID-19. CDR3 sequence (DNA): TGTGCCACCTTTTTCGCGCGGAACACTGAAGCTTTCTTT. Translation gives CATFFARNTEAFF.